Sequencing of this T cell receptor (beta chain) was carried out in a study of shared clonotypes between healthy human individuals. Trimming pared 6 bases from V and 1 base from J, leaving 9 bases between. Germline values: CDR1 SGHTA, CDR2 FQGTGA. This CDR3 spans 13 amino acids. It was around 91 million PBMCs that unsorted samples used for genomic DNA. General study points: What limited the represented genetic and exposure-history diversity was the small number of donors.

Investigators spread the genomic DNA of each subset evenly over several immunoSEQ plates. Replicate PCRs were loaded with around 280 ng DNA from unsorted PBMC, about 30,000 T cell genomes. TCRdb's copy holds only in-frame clones and misses some; the assay was immunoSEQ multiplex PCR. The data show over 400,000 clones, around 73% seen once. As for this clone: Its antigen is unidentified. Other DNA sequences of this sample code for an identical CDR3.

Material for sequencing was PBMCs. The TCR comes from a middle-aged woman in good health. Some clones in this sample may be carry-over from other donors' samples. V gene TRBV7-3 combines with J gene TRBJ1-1; D perhaps matches TRBD1 (5 bases). As DNA, the CDR3 is TGTGCCAGCAGTCCGGGACCGAACACTGAAGCTTTCTTT. Amino acids: CASSPGPNTEAFF.